The rows below give T cell receptor beta chains drawn from one sample of a study of shared clonotypes between healthy human individuals. Assay used: immunoSEQ multiplex PCR; TCRdb lists only in-frame clones, some missing. The table lists roughly 1,800,000 clones, about 95% of them singletons. The sequenced material came from naive CD8+ T cells sorted from blood. All receptors come from a man between 18 and 35 years old in good health. The CDR3 runs from the conserved cysteine through the conserved F or W. Fields, in order: clone size, CDR3 length, D gene, V gene, J gene, CDR3 DNA, CDR3 protein. D genes are given only for firm matches. Part of the rows lack a size; the others show once, few, many or a class for expanded clones.

>once|15|.|TRBV5-1|TRBJ2-7
TGCGCCAGCAGCTCGGAGGAGGGTTTTTATCACGAGCAGTACTTC
CASSSEEGFYHEQYF
>.|17|TRBD1|TRBV7-9|TRBJ1-2
TGTGCCAGCAGCTTTACGGACAGGCCCGTAGGAGGCTATGGCTACACCTTC
CASSFTDRPVGGYGYTF
>.|13|TRBD1|TRBV5-1|TRBJ1-1
TGCGCCAGCAGCTTGGACAGGGGACCTGAAGCTTTCTTT
CASSLDRGPEAFF
>.|14|.|TRBV5-4|TRBJ2-7
TGTGCCAGCAGCAGGGGGGACGCCCACTACGAGCAGTACTTC
CASSRGDAHYEQYF
>.|15|.|TRBV7-4|TRBJ2-2
TGTGCCAGCAGCTTAGTTCGGGGGCACACCGGGGAGCTGTTTTTT
CASSLVRGHTGELFF
>.|15|.|TRBV4-3|TRBJ1-1
TGCGCCAGCAGCCAACTCTTGGAGGTGAACACTGAAGCTTTCTTT
CASSQLLEVNTEAFF
>.|16|.|TRBV7-8|TRBJ1-5
TGTGCCAGCAGCTTAGTTGGGGACTATAGCAATCAGCCCCAGCATTTT
CASSLVGDYSNQPQHF
>.|14|.|TRBV6-1|TRBJ2-3
TGTGCCAGCAAGGAATACAGGAGCACAGATACGCAGTATTTT
CASKEYRSTDTQYF
>.|12|.|TRBV5-4|TRBJ1-1
TGTGCCAGCAGTTCTCAGGGTTACCTAGCTTTCTTT
CASSSQGYLAFF
>once|16|TRBD1|TRBV19|TRBJ2-7
TGTGCCAGTAGTGTGGACCGGGACAGGGTAGGTTACGAGCAGTACTTC
CASSVDRDRVGYEQYF
>.|15|.|TRBV6-1|TRBJ2-2
TGTGCCAGCAGTGAAGCGGGGTCCGACACCGGGGAGCTGTTTTTT
CASSEAGSDTGELFF